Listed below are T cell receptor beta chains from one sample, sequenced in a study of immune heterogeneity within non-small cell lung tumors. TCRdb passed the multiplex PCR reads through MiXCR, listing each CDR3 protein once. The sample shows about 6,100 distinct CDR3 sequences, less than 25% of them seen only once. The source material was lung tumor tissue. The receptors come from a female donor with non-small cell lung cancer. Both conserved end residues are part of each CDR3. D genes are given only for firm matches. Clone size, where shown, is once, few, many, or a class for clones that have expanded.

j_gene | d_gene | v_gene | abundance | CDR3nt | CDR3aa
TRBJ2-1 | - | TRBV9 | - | TGTGCCAGCAGCCCCCGGACATCCTACAATGAGCAGTTCTTC | CASSPRTSYNEQFF
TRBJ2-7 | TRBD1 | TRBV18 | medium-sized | TGTGCCAGCTCACAGCGGGACAGGGGGCAGCAGTACTTC | CASSQRDRGQQYF
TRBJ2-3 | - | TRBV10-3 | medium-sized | TGTGCCATCAGCGGGCCCCCCGCAGATACGCAGTATTTT | CAISGPPADTQYF
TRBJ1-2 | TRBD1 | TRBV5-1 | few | TGCGCCAGCAGCTTGGCCACAGGGGGCAACTATGGCTACACCTTC | CASSLATGGNYGYTF
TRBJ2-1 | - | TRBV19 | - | TGTGCCAGTAGTATAACCTCAACCTTCCCATACAATGAGCAGTTCTTC | CASSITSTFPYNEQFF
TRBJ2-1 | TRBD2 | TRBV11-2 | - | TGTGCCAGCAGCCTCACTAGCGGGAGTGGCCATGAGCAGTTCTTC | CASSLTSGSGHEQFF
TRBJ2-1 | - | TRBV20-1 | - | TGCAGTGTCGGCGGAGAAACCTACAATGAGCAGTTCTTC | CSVGGETYNEQFF
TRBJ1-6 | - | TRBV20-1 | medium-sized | TGCAGTGCTAGAGATCTAGCCCGGGGCACGAATAATTCACCCCTCCACTTT | CSARDLARGTNNSPLHF
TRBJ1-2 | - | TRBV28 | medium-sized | TGTGCCAGCAGTCAGATAGGACGATATGGCTACACCTTC | CASSQIGRYGYTF
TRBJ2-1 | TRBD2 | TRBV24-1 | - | TGTGCCACCAGTGATTCACTAGCGGGAGGGAACAATGAGCAGTTCTTC | CATSDSLAGGNNEQFF
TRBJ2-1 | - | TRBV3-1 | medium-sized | TGTGCCAGCAGCCAAGAGGCTCGGACTATCCATGAGCAGTTCTTC | CASSQEARTIHEQFF
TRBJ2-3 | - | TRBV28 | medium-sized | TGTGCCAGCTCCGCCCTGCCAGATACGCAGTATTTT | CASSALPDTQYF
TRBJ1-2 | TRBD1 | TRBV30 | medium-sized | TGTGCCTGGAGTCTTTACAGGGGTTTCGATAGAGGCTACACCTTC | CAWSLYRGFDRGYTF
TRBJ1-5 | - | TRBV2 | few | TGTGCCAGCAGTGAATTTGTGGGTCAGCCCCAGCATTTT | CASSEFVGQPQHF
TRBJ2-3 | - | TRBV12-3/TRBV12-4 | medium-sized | TGTGCCAGCAGTTTATTCTTCAGGCGGGGCGGGGATACGCAGTATTTT | CASSLFFRRGGDTQYF
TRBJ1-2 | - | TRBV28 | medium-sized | TGTGCCAGCTGGTACAGGGAATATGGCTACACCTTC | CASWYREYGYTF
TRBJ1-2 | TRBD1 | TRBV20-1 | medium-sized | TGCAGTGCTAGAGAGTTTCTAACAGGGGATTCGGGCTATGGCTACACCTTC | CSAREFLTGDSGYGYTF
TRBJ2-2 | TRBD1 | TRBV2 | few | TGTGCCAGCAGGACAGGGGCGAACACCGGGGAGCTGTTTTTT | CASRTGANTGELFF
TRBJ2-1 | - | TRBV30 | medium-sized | TGTGCCTGGAGGGCCTACAATGAGCAGTTCTTC | CAWRAYNEQFF
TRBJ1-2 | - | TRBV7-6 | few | TGTGCCAGCAGTCCCCAAAGGGCCGGGGTGGATGGCTACACCTTC | CASSPQRAGVDGYTF
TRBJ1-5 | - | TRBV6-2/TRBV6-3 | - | TGTGCCAGCAGCCACAATCAGCCCCAGCATTTT | CASSHNQPQHF
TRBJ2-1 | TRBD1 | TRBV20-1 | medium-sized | TGCAGTGCGGAAACAGGGGGCTTTTCCTACAATGAGCAGTTCTTC | CSAETGGFSYNEQFF
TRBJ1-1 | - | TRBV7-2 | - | TGTGCCAGCAGCTTAGCTCTCGGGGCTGAAGCTTTCTTT | CASSLALGAEAFF
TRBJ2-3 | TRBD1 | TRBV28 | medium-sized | TGTGCCAGCAGTTTCGAGGCTCCGGGACAGGGATTGGCAACTAGCACAGATACGCAGTATTTT | CASSFEAPGQGLATSTDTQYF
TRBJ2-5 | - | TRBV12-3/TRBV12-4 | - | TGTGCCAGCAGTCTCGGTGATAGTAGAGGGCAAGAGACCCAGTACTTC | CASSLGDSRGQETQYF
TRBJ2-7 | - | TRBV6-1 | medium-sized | TGTGCCAGCAGTACACCCTCCTCGGGGGAAAACTACGAGCAGTACTTC | CASSTPSSGENYEQYF
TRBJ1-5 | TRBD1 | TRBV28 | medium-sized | TGTGCCAGCAGTTTAGTAATAGGGGGCGATCAGCCCCAGCATTTT | CASSLVIGGDQPQHF
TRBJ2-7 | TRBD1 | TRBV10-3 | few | TGTGCCATCAGTGAGACAGGACAGGGCGTCGGCGAGCAGTACTTC | CAISETGQGVGEQYF
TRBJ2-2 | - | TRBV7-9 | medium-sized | TGTGCCAGCAGCTTAGGGTTACTAAACACCGGGGAGCTGTTTTTT | CASSLGLLNTGELFF
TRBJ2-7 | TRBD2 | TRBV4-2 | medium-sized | TGTGCCAGCAGCCAAGATATCTCTAGCGGGAGCTCCTACGAGCAGTACTTC | CASSQDISSGSSYEQYF
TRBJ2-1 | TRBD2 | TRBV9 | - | TGTGCCAGCAGCGTAGTGGGGGGGACTAGCGATCCCAATGAGCAGTTCTTC | CASSVVGGTSDPNEQFF
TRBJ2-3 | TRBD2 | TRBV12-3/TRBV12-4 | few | TGTGCCAGCAGTTTCCTCCCTAGCGGTAGCACAGATACGCAGTATTTT | CASSFLPSGSTDTQYF
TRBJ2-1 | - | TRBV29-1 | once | TGCAGCGTTGAAAGGACAGACTACAATGAGCATTTCTTC | CSVERTDYNEHFF
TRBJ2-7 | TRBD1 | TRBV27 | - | TGTGCCAGCAGTTTACGGTGGGGGGGACAGGGGGTTTACGAGCAGTACTTC | CASSLRWGGQGVYEQYF
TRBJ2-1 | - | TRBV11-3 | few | TGTGCCAGCAGCTTAGGGGTGGGAGGAGCTTCCTACAATGAGCAGTTCTTC | CASSLGVGGASYNEQFF
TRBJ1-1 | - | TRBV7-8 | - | TGTGCCAGCAGCTTCAGAGGGCTGGAGAACACTGAAGCTTTCTTT | CASSFRGLENTEAFF
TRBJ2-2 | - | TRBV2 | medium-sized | TGTGCCAGCAGATGGACACAAAACACCGGGGAGCTGTTTTTT | CASRWTQNTGELFF
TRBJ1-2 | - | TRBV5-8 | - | TGTGCCAGCAGCTTAATTTTGGACAGTAACTATGGCTACACCTTC | CASSLILDSNYGYTF
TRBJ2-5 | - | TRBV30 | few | TGTGCCTGGAGCGCGGGGGCAGGGGTAAAGGAGACCCAGTACTTC | CAWSAGAGVKETQYF
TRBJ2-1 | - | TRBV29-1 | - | TGCAGCGTTACCCTGCTAAGCTCCTACAATGAGCAGTTCTTC | CSVTLLSSYNEQFF
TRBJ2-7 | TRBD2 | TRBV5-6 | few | TGTGCCAGCAGCTTTGGGACTATAACCTACGAGCAGTACTTC | CASSFGTITYEQYF
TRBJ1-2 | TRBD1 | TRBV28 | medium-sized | TGTGCCAGCAGGTTCGGCAGGGGGGAGGTCACCTTC | CASRFGRGEVTF
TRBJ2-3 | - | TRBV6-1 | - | TGTGCCAGCGGGGCGCAGTATTTT | CASGAQYF
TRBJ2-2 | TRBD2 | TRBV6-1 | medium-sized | TGTGCCAGCAGTGAAGTAGCGGGAGGGAACACCGGGGAGCTGTTTTTT | CASSEVAGGNTGELFF
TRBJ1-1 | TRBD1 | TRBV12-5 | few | TGTGCTAGTGGTTTGGTACAGGGGGGCGAGCCGAACACTGAAGCTTTCTTT | CASGLVQGGEPNTEAFF
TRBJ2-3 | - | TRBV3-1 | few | TGTGCCAGCAGCCAAGATATGAGGGGCGCGGATACGCAGTATTTT | CASSQDMRGADTQYF
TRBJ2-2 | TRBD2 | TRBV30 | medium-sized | TGTGCCTCCGGCGGGAGGGCCTCTACGCTCACCACCACCGGGGAGCTGTTTTTT | CASGGRASTLTTTGELFF
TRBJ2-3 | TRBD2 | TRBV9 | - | TGTGCCAGCAGCGGACCTAGCGGGAGGGCTGGGACAGATACGCAGTATTTT | CASSGPSGRAGTDTQYF
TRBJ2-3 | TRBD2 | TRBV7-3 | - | TGTGCCAGCAGCCGGACTAGCGGGAGCTCAGATACGCAGTATTTT | CASSRTSGSSDTQYF
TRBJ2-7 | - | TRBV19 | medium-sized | TGTGCCAGTAGTATTTCCGGTCACGGCTACGAGCAGTACTTC | CASSISGHGYEQYF
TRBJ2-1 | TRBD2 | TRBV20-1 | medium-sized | TGCAGTGCTTCACCGACTAGCGGTCGCTCAGAGGGTGAGCAGTTCTTC | CSASPTSGRSEGEQFF
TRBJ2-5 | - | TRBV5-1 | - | TGCGCCAGCAGCTTACGCGGAGGGGAGACCCAGTACTTC | CASSLRGGETQYF
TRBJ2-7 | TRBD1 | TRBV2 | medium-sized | TGTGCCAGCATTGGGACAGAAACCTACGAGCAGTACTTC | CASIGTETYEQYF